What follows is one T cell receptor beta chain and its context. Its matching antigen is unknown. The sample originates from a study of T cell responses to AZD1222 COVID-19 vaccine. Study-level results: There were mostly white British donors and more females than males, and clonal diversity was possibly underestimated.

Sequenced by immunoSEQ multiplex PCR; TCRdb stores in-frame clones only, minus some. This table has 65,000 to 100,000 clones, about 84% appearing once. The origin of this receptor is an adult in good health. The sample here was peripheral blood, taken on day 0 of AZD1222 vaccination.

The DNA for the CDR3 is TGTGCCAGCAGCCCTCGGACTAGCGGGCTTCAAGAGACCCAGTACTTC. Residues: CASSPRTSGLQETQYF. The V and J genes are TRBV14 and TRBJ2-5; TRBD2 matches 11 bases. The trim removed 4 bases at V and 2 bases at J, leaving 6 bases unmatched. The CDR3 spans 16 residues. Germline V lookup: CDR1 SGHDN, CDR2 FVKESK.